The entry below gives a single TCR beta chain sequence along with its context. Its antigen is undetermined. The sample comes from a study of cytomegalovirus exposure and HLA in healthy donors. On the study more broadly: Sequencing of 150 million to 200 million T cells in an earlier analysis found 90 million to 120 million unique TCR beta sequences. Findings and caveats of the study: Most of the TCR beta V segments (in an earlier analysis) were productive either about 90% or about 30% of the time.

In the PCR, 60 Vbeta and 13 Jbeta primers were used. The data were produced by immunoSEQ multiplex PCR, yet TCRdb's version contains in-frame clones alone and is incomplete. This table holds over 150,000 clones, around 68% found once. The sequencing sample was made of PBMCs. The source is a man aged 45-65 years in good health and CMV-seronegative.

The CDR3 here is CASSPLGQGNNEKLFF. The CDR3 nucleotides read TGCGCCAGCAGCCCTCTAGGACAGGGTAATAATGAAAAACTGTTTTTT. V usage is TRBV5-1 and J usage is TRBJ1-4; TRBD1 aligns across 8 bases. Germline loops: CDR1 SGHRS, CDR2 YFSETQ. The trim removed 4 bases at V and 4 bases at J, leaving 9 bases unmatched. The CDR3 is 16 amino acids.